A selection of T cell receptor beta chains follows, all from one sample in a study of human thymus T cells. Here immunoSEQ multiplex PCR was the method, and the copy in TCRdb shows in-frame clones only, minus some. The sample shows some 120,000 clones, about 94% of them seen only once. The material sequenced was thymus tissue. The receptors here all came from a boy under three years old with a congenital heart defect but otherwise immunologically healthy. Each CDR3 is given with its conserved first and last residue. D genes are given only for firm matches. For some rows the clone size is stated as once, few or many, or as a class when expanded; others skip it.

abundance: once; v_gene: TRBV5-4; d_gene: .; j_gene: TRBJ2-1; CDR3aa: CASSHDPFLSSYNEQFF; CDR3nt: TGTGCCAGCAGCCACGATCCTTTCCTCAGCTCCTACAATGAGCAGTTCTTC
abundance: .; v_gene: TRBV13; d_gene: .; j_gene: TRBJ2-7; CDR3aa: CASSFQQGVEQYF; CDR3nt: TGTGCCAGCAGCTTTCAACAGGGAGTCGAGCAGTACTTC
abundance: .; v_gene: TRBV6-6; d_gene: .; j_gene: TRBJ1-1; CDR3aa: CASSNQRQIEAFF; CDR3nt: TGTGCCAGCAGTAACCAACGACAGATTGAAGCTTTCTTT
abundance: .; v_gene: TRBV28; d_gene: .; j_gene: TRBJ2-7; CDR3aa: CASSEVGTSNEQYF; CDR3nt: TGTGCCAGCAGCGAGGTTGGGACTTCAAACGAGCAGTACTTC
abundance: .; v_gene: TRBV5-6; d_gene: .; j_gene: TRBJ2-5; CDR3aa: CASSLLGSGPQETQYF; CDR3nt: TGTGCCAGCAGCTTGTTGGGGTCCGGACCCCAAGAGACCCAGTACTTC
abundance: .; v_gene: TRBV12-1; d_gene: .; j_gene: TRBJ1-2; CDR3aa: CASSFVGRNYGYTF; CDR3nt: TGTGCCAGCAGCTTTGTCGGGCGGAACTATGGCTACACCTTC
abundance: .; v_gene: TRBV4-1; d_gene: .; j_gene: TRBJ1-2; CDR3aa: CASSQDNRHMIRDTF; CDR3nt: TGCGCCAGCAGCCAAGATAACAGGCACATGATTCGGGACACCTTC
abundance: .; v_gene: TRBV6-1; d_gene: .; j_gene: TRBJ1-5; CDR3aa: CASSEGDGFNQPQHF; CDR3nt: TGTGCCAGCAGTGAAGGAGACGGTTTCAATCAGCCCCAGCATTTT
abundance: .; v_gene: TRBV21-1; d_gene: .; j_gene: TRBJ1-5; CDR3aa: CASSKVQPQHF; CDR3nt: TGTGCCAGCAGCAAAGTTCAGCCCCAGCATTTT
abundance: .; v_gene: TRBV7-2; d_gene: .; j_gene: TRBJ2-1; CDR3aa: CASSLNERFF; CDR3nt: TGTGCCAGCAGCTTGAATGAGCGGTTCTTC
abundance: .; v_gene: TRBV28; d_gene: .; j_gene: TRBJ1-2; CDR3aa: CASSGNYRSYGYTF; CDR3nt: TGTGCCAGCAGCGGGAATTACCGCTCCTATGGCTACACCTTC
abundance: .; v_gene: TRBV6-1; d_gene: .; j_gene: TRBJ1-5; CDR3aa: CASSEQGPNQPQHF; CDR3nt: TGTGCCAGCAGTGAACAGGGTCCTAATCAGCCCCAGCATTTT
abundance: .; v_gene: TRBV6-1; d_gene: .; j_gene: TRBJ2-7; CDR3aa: CASSAGSPYEQYF; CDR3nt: TGTGCCAGCAGTGCAGGATCTCCCTACGAGCAGTACTTC
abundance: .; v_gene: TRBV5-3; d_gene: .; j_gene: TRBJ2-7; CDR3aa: CARSFGVPSSYEQYF; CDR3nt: TGTGCCAGAAGCTTTGGGGTCCCGAGCTCCTACGAGCAGTACTTC
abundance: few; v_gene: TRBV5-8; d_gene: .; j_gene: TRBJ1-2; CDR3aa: CASSPDNYGYTF; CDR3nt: TGTGCCAGCAGCCCTGACAACTATGGCTACACCTTC
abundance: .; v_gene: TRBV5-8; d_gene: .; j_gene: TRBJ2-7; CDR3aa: CASSLLRKGSYEQYF; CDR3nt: TGTGCCAGCAGCTTGCTCAGAAAAGGGTCCTACGAGCAGTACTTC
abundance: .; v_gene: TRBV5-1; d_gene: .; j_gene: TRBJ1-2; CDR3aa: CASSLVGGGLYGYTF; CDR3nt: TGCGCCAGCAGCTTGGTCGGAGGGGGGCTCTATGGCTACACCTTC
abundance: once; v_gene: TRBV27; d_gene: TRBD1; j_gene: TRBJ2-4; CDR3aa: CASSWTGGQDIQYF; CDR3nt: TGTGCCAGCAGCTGGACAGGGGGCCAGGACATTCAGTACTTC
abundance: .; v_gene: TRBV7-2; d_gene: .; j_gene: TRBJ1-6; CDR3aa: CASSLIAPRLYNSPLHF; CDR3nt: TGTGCCAGCAGCTTAATCGCGCCCCGCTTGTATAATTCACCCCTCCACTTT
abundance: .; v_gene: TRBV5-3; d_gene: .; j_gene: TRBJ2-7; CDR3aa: CARSLDILYEQYF; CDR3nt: TGTGCCAGAAGCTTGGACATCCTCTACGAGCAGTACTTC
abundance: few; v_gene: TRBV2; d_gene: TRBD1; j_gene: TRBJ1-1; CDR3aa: CASRGTGNTEAFF; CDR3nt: TGTGCCAGCAGGGGGACAGGGAACACTGAAGCTTTCTTT
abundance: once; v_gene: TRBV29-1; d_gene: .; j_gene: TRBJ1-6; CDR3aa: CSVEHRGNSPLHF; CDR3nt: TGCAGCGTTGAACACCGGGGGAATTCACCCCTCCACTTT
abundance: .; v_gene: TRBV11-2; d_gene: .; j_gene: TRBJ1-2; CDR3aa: CASSSGWRGEYGYTF; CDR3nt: TGTGCCAGCAGCTCCGGGTGGAGGGGAGAGTATGGCTACACCTTC
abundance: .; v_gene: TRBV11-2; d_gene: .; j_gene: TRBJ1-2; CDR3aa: CASSPTGKANYGYTF; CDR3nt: TGTGCCAGCAGCCCTACAGGAAAAGCTAACTATGGCTACACCTTC
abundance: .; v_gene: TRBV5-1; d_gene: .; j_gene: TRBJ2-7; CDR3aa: CASSLESVSYEQYF; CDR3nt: TGCGCCAGCAGCTTGGAATCGGTCTCCTACGAGCAGTACTTC
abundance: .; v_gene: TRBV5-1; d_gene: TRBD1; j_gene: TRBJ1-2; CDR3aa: CASSPQGTGAPHNGYTF; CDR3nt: TGCGCCAGCAGTCCACAGGGGACAGGGGCCCCCCATAATGGCTACACCTTC
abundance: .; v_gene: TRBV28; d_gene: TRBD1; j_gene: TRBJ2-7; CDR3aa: CASSFEGALDEQYF; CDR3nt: TGTGCCAGCAGTTTCGAGGGGGCTCTGGACGAGCAGTACTTC
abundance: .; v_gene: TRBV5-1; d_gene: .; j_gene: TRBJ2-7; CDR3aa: CASSTTGYEQYF; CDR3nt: TGCGCCAGCAGCACAACAGGGTACGAGCAGTACTTC
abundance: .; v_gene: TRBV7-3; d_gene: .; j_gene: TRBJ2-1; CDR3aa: CASSLSLAREQFF; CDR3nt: TGTGCCAGCAGCTTATCTCTAGCGAGGGAGCAGTTCTTC
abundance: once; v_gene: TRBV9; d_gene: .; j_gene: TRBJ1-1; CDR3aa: CASSVGAGNTEAFF; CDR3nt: TGTGCCAGCAGCGTAGGGGCAGGGAACACTGAAGCTTTCTTT
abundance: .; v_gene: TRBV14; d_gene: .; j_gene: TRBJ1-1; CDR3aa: CASSQEVNTEAFF; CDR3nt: TGTGCCAGCAGCCAAGAAGTCAACACTGAAGCTTTCTTT